The 8 T cell receptor beta chains in this list originate from one sample, sequenced in a study of response to subunit inactivated influenza vaccine. Each CDR3 protein is one row after TCRdb ran MiXCR on the RT-PCR reads. The repertoire consists of 400,000 to 550,000 distinct CDR3 sequences, with roughly 23% occurring once and the leading ten covering under 2.5%. The starting material was CD4+ T cells sorted from PBMCs, obtained roughly 5 days after vaccination. The receptors were gathered from a middle-aged man who received an inactivated influenza vaccine.

The CDR3 sequence is CSARRSSNEQFF. The CDR3 DNA is TGCAGTGCGCGCCGGTCTTCCAATGAGCAGTTCTTC. The V gene is TRBV20-1, the J gene TRBJ2-1; D not certain. V was trimmed by 6 bases and J by 6 bases, leaving 12 bases between them. From germline, CDR1 is DFQATT and CDR2 SNEGSKA (reference sequence). This CDR3 contains 12 residues.

This chain uses TRBV6-1 with TRBJ1-4; D gene unclear. The germline V gene has CDR1 MNHNS and CDR2 SASEGT. Trimming cost V 4 bases and J 0 bases, with 12 bases left between them. CDR3 length equals 16 residues. The CDR3 coding sequence is TGTGCCAGCAGTGTCCGTGCCACCGCAACTAATGAAAAACTGTTTTTT. Amino acid sequence: CASSVRATATNEKLFF.

This clonotype was counted a few times. The J gene is TRBJ2-7, the V gene TRBV4-2; 8 bases agree with TRBD1. CDR1 LGHNA and CDR2 YNFKEQ come from the germline V gene. CDR3 length: 16 amino acids. V was clipped by 4 bases and J by 4 bases; unmatched bases: 12. The CDR3 region is CASSRFLGQGSYEQYF. CDR3 in DNA: TGTGCCAGCAGCCGATTTCTCGGACAGGGTTCGTACGAGCAGTACTTC.

This clonotype was recorded a few times. J is TRBJ2-3 and V is TRBV7-2, with TRBD2 identical over 10 bases. The CDR3 is made up of 16 amino acids. The ends lost 5 bases at V and 6 bases at J; junction bases unmatched: 11. The germline gives CDR1 SGHTA, CDR2 FQGNSA. CDR3 residues: CASSLSAGLAYDTQYF. DNA of the CDR3: TGTGCCAGCAGCCTAAGCGCGGGACTAGCGTACGATACGCAGTATTTT.

The chain couples TRBV20-1 to TRBJ2-1; 8 nucleotides agree with TRBD2. Germline V gives CDR1 DFQATT, CDR2 SNEGSKA (reference sequence). The CDR3 runs 16 residues. The junction had 12 bases not matched to a gene; V was cut back by 6 bases and J by 2 bases. CDR3 DNA sequence: TGCAGTGCCACGTCGAAAGCCGGGAGGGCCTACAATGAGCAGTTCTTC. This codes for CSATSKAGRAYNEQFF.

This rearrangement joins TRBV5-5 to TRBJ2-1; 12 nucleotides line up with TRBD1. The CDR3 is 15 amino acids. CDR1 is SGHKS, CDR2 YYEKEE, per germline (reference sequence). With 4 bases clipped from V and 7 bases from J, the junction kept 6 bases outside the gene matches. CDR3 DNA sequence: TGTGCCAGCAGCCCGGGACAGGGGGCGGGGAATGAGCAGTTCTTC. Translating it yields CASSPGQGAGNEQFF.

This clonotype was observed a handful of times. The gene calls are TRBV19 and TRBJ1-5; TRBD1 aligns across 8 bases. CDR1 is LNHDA and CDR2 is SQIVND in the germline V gene (reference sequence). The ends lost 5 bases at V and 7 bases at J; junction bases unmatched: 16. The CDR3 loop spans 17 amino acids. CDR3 loop: CASSPGQGLRVGQPQHF. The CDR3, as DNA: TGTGCCAGTAGTCCAGGACAGGGCCTGCGGGTCGGGCAGCCCCAGCATTTT.

Written as DNA, the CDR3 is TGTGCCAGCAGTTTCTGGACAGGGGGATATGGCTACACCTTC. It specifies CASSFWTGGYGYTF. The chain couples TRBV28 to TRBJ1-2; the match to TRBD1 covers 10 bases. The CDR3 totals 14 residues. V gave up 3 bases and J gave up 5 bases; unmatched junction bases: 3. Germline CDR1 MDHEN, CDR2 SYDVKM.